These 17 T cell receptor beta chains came from one sample sequenced in a study of T-cell memory formation after mild COVID-19. Each CDR3 protein is one row after TCRdb ran MiXCR on the 5' RACE reads. There are roughly 100,000 distinct CDR3 sequences in the sample; about a sixth occur only once, and around 28% lies in the top ten. Input material: PBMCs or a T cell subset sorted from them (not recorded which). These receptors originate from an adult woman who had mild COVID-19 (a few samples of this study predate the infection). Cell type and time point are not known.

The chain couples TRBV27 to TRBJ2-7; TRBD2 agrees at 7 bases. Germline values: CDR1 MNHEY, CDR2 SMNVEV (reference sequence). Losses at the gene ends were 8 bases for V and 5 bases for J; bases not matched to a gene: 6. The CDR3 is 12 residues long. The DNA for the CDR3 is TGTGCCAGCCGGGGGGAACTCCACGAGCAGTACTTC. It yields the protein CASRGELHEQYF.

In its sample, this clonotype was seen a few times. The CDR3 sequence is CASSLQGRGTEAFF. The CDR3 DNA is TGTGCCAGCAGCTTGCAGGGAAGAGGAACTGAAGCTTTCTTT. The chain employs TRBV7-9 and TRBJ1-1; a weak D match, TRBD1 (5 bases). The germline CDR1 and CDR2 sequences are SEHNR and FQNEAQ (reference sequence). Trimming shortened V by 3 bases and J by 5 bases, and 13 bases separated the two germline ends. CDR3 length: 14 amino acids.

This clonotype has at least ten counts. The chain uses TRBV5-1 and TRBJ2-4; D is unclear. Trimming removed 9 bases at V and 0 bases at J, with 7 bases between. This CDR3 has 12 amino acids. Germline-derived CDR1 and CDR2 are SGHRS and YFSETQ. The CDR3 nucleotides read TGCGCCAACACTCTAGCCAAAAACATTCAGTACTTC. It codes for CANTLAKNIQYF.

This clonotype was counted a few times. This chain uses TRBV7-9 with TRBJ2-7; D gene unclear. V gave up 4 bases and J gave up 6 bases, with 16 bases separating them. CDR3 size: 14 residues. From germline, CDR1 is SEHNR and CDR2 FQNEAQ (reference sequence). The CDR3 loop reads CASSSPAEKGEQYF. In DNA, the CDR3 is TGTGCCAGCAGCTCCCCGGCCGAAAAGGGCGAGCAGTACTTC.

This clonotype was counted between two and nine times. The chain carries TRBV19 and TRBJ1-5; no reliable D call. Germline CDR1 LNHDA, CDR2 SQIVND (reference sequence). The CDR3 loop spans 15 amino acids. With 3 bases removed from V and 0 bases from J, the gap between germline ends came to 9 bases. CDR3 sequence reads: CASSMEPYSNQPQHF. CDR3 nucleotides: TGTGCCAGTAGTATGGAGCCGTATAGCAATCAGCCCCAGCATTTT. Together with reference TRBV19 and TRBJ1-5, the CDR3 gives the full variable domain: DGGITQSPKYLFRKEGQNVTLSCEQNLNHDAMYWYRQDPGQGLRLIYYSQIVNDFQKGDIAEGYSVSREKKESFPLTVTSAQKNPTAFYLCASSMEPYSNQPQHFGDGTRLSIL.

This clonotype came up a few times. The CDR3 protein is CASSYAQMNTEAFF. Written as DNA, the CDR3 is TGTGCCAGCAGTTACGCACAAATGAACACTGAAGCTTTCTTT. This chain uses TRBV6-2 or TRBV6-3 with TRBJ1-1; unclear D gene. This CDR3 comprises 14 residues. Germline V CDR1 and CDR2: MNHEY, SVGEGT. Trimming removed 2 bases from V and 0 bases from J, with 7 bases in between.

This clonotype appeared a few times. CDR3 DNA: TGTGCCAGCAGCCAAGAAGCCTGGCGGTTCACCGGGGAGCTGTTTTTT. Protein product: CASSQEAWRFTGELFF. This sequence joins TRBV4-2 and TRBJ2-2; D is undetermined. The germline V gene has CDR1 LGHNA and CDR2 YNFKEQ. There are 16 residues in the CDR3. V shed 0 bases and J shed 4 bases, with 12 bases lying between them.

This clonotype was counted only a few times. V usage is TRBV9 and J usage is TRBJ2-7; tentatively, D is TRBD2 (6 bases). In germline, CDR1 is SGDLS, CDR2 YYNGEE. CDR3 length: 15 amino acids. Trimming left V 4 bases short and J 3 bases short, with 17 bases between. The CDR3, as DNA: TGTGCCAGCAGCTTCCAGTCGGGGGTGAGCTACGAGCAGTACTTC. It is translated as CASSFQSGVSYEQYF.

This clonotype showed up just a few times. The chain uses TRBV5-1 and TRBJ2-3; TRBD2 matches 7 bases. Looked up from germline, CDR1 is SGHRS and CDR2 is YFSETQ. The ends lost 1 base at V and 2 bases at J; junction bases unmatched: 10. The CDR3 loop spans 17 amino acids. CDR3 DNA: TGCGCCAGCAGCTTGCCCCCCCCTAGCGGACCCACAGATACGCAGTATTTT. It encodes CASSLPPPSGPTDTQYF. The whole variable domain, filled in from reference TRBV5-1 and TRBJ2-3, reads KAGVTQTPRYLIKTRGQQVTLSCSPISGHRSVSWYQQTPGQGLQFLFEYFSETQRNKGNFPGRFSGRQFSNSRSEMNVSTLELGDSALYLCASSLPPPSGPTDTQYFGPGTRLTVL.

The J gene is TRBJ2-5, the V gene TRBV25-1, with 9 bases fitting TRBD1. Germline V lookup: CDR1 MGHDK, CDR2 SYGVNS. This CDR3 has 14 amino acids. With 4 bases clipped from V and 4 bases from J, the junction kept 4 bases outside the gene matches. The CDR3 coding sequence is TGTGCCAGCAGTGTCGACAGGGGGATAGAGACCCAGTACTTC. Translation gives CASSVDRGIETQYF.

Many counts were recorded for this clonotype. The rearrangement joins TRBV9 to TRBJ2-2, with a weak D call TRBD1 (6 bases). V was trimmed by 0 bases and J by 4 bases, leaving 16 bases between them. Looked up from germline, CDR1 is SGDLS and CDR2 is YYNGEE. This CDR3 contains 17 residues. The CDR3 here is CASSVASTGWVTGELFF. The CDR3 DNA is TGTGCCAGCAGCGTAGCTTCGACAGGATGGGTCACCGGGGAGCTGTTTTTT.

The V gene is TRBV12-3 or TRBV12-4, the J gene TRBJ1-2; 7 bases align to TRBD1. The CDR3 length is 11 residues. V trimming: 5 bases; J trimming: 11 bases; junction bases outside the gene matches: 5. The CDR3 spells CASSLGTAYTF. The CDR3 DNA follows: TGTGCCAGCAGTCTCGGGACAGCATACACCTTC.

The table lists this clonotype with many counts. The gene calls are TRBV4-1 and TRBJ1-5; D gene unclear. This CDR3 region has 13 residues. Germline CDR1 reads MGHRA; CDR2 reads YSYEKL. Trimming left V 0 bases short and J 4 bases short, with 4 bases between. CDR3 bases: TGCGCCAGCAGCCAAGAAACAAATCAGCCCCAGCATTTT. Translation gives CASSQETNQPQHF.

By share of the sample, this clonotype is medium-sized. The gene calls are TRBV7-9 and TRBJ1-1; the D gene is possibly TRBD1 (5 bases). This CDR3 is built from 13 residues. V lost 4 bases and J lost 11, with 17 bases in between. CDR1 is SEHNR, CDR2 FQNEAQ, per germline (reference sequence). The CDR3 sequence is CASSSPLGTRAFF. The CDR3 DNA reads as TGTGCCAGCAGCTCCCCCCTCGGGACCCGGGCTTTCTTT.

This clonotype was detected a few times. CDR3 residues: CASSTGVYQETQYF. The CDR3 nucleotides read TGTGCCAGCAGCACAGGGGTGTACCAAGAGACCCAGTACTTC. This rearrangement joins TRBV11-1 to TRBJ2-5; TRBD1 aligns across 7 bases. This CDR3 is built from 14 residues. Germline V gene lookup returns CDR1 SGHAT and CDR2 FQDESV (reference sequence). After removal of 5 bases from V and 0 bases from J, the junction contained 3 bases not matched to a gene.

In this sample, this clonotype turned up a few times. The J gene is TRBJ2-5, the V gene TRBV12-3 or TRBV12-4; D is unresolved. V was shortened by 5 bases and J by 5 bases, with 21 bases between the two germline ends. This CDR3 contains 16 residues. In DNA, the CDR3 is TGTGCCAGCAGTCCCGGACGGCCTAATGGTAACGAGACCCAGTACTTC. It is translated as CASSPGRPNGNETQYF.

V is TRBV14 and J is TRBJ2-3; D is uncertain. Trimming removed 5 bases at V and 6 bases at J, with 9 bases between. The germline V gene has CDR1 SGHDN and CDR2 FVKESK. This CDR3 region has 12 residues. CDR3: CASSTLWDTQYF. The CDR3 DNA follows: TGTGCCAGCAGCACGTTGTGGGATACGCAGTATTTT.